This T cell receptor (beta chain) was captured in a study of OX40 agonist ivuxolimab in advanced cancers. Across the study: Three patients had partial responses: one hepatocellular carcinoma, two cutaneous melanoma. Study results and limitations: Clonal expansion was seen in CD4+ and CD8+ blood T cells by week 6 at 0.1 to 3.0 mg/kg. Also present in some nonresponders was a low level of normalized T-cell clonal expansion.

Profiled with immunoSEQ multiplex PCR; TCRdb holds only in-frame clones, not every one. The sample has about 140,000 clones, less than 95% seen once. This CDR3 is built from 15 residues. Per the germline V gene, CDR1 is MNHEY and CDR2 is SMNVEV (reference sequence). The ends were cut back, 5 bases at V and 2 bases at J, with 16 bases in the middle. The table lists this clone with a few counts. Antigen unknown. The source material was CD4+ or CD8+ T cells sorted from blood, sampled in a trial of the OX40 agonist ivuxolimab. The chain uses TRBV27 and TRBJ2-7; D might be TRBD2 (5 bases). The source of this sequence is an adult with an advanced solid tumor such as melanoma, head and neck, liver or kidney cancer. CDR3 nucleotide sequence: TGTGCCAGCAGTCCCCGGGCCCCCGGGGCCTACGAGCAGTACTTC. It specifies CASSPRAPGAYEQYF.